This TCR beta chain was sequenced for a study of shared clonotypes between healthy human individuals. Regarding this clone: What it binds is unknown.

V dropped 3 bases and J dropped 5 bases, with 13 bases sitting between them. The V gene's germline CDR1 is KGHSH and CDR2 LQKENI. The CDR3 covers 14 residues. Replicate PCRs for sorted subsets used around 200 ng DNA; this equaled tens of thousands of T cell genomes. TCRdb keeps only in-frame clones here, not all; method: immunoSEQ multiplex PCR. The sample carries fewer than 850,000 clones, about three quarters recorded once. The study's findings and limits: Across a handful of donors, naive CD4 shared around 5.1%, naive CD8 less than 4%, memory CD4 roughly 2.2%, memory CD8 more than 0.35%. Despite large depth, sorted-subset datasets appeared incompletely sequenced.

This chain uses TRBV18 with TRBJ1-2; no clear D. The material sequenced was memory CD4+ T cells sorted from blood. Subset meaning: CD45RA-negative fraction. The receptor was isolated from a woman aged 25 to 45 in good health. Written as DNA, the CDR3 is TGTGCCAGCTCACCCCCGGGTGGAGGGTATGGCTACACCTTC. Translating it yields CASSPPGGGYGYTF.